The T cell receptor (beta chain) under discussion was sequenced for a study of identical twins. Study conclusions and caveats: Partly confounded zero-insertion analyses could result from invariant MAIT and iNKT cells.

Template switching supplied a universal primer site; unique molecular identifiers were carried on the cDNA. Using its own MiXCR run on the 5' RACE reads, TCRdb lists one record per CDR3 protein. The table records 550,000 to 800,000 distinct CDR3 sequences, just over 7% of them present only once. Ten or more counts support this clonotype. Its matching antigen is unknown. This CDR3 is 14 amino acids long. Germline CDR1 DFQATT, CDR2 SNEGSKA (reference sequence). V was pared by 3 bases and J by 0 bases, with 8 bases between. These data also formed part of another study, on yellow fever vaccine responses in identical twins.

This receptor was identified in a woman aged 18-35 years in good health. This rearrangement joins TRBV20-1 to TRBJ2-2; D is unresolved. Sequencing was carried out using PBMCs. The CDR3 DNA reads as TGCAGTGCTAGGGGCGTTACGAACACCGGGGAGCTGTTTTTT. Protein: CSARGVTNTGELFF.